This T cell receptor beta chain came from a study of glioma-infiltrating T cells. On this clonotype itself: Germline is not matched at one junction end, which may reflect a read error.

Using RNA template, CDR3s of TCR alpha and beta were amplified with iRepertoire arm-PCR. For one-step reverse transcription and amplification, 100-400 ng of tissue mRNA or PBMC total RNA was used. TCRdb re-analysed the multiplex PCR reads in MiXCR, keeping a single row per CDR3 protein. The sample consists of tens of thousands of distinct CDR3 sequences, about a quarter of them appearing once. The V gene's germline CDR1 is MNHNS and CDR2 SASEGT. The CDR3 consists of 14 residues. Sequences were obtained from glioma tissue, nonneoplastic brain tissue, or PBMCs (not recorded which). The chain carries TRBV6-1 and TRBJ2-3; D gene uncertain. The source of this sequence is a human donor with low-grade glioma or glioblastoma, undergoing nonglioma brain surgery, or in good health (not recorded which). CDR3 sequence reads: CASSFNEEVHTHYF. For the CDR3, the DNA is TGTGCCAGCAGTTTCAATGAGGAAGTCCATACGCATTATTTT.